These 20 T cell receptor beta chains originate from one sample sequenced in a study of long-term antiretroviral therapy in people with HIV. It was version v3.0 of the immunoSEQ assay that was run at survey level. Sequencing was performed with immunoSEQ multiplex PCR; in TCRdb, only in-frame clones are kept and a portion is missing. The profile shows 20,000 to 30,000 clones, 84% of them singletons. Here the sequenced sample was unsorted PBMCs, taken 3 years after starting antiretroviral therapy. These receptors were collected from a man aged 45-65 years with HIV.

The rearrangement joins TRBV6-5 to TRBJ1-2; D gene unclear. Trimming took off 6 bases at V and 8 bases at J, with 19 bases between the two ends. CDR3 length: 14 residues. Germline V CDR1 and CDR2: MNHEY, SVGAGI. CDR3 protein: CASSKQSSWVGYTF. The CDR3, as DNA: TGTGCCAGCAGCAAACAGAGTTCTTGGGTAGGCTACACCTTC.

The CDR3 DNA follows: TGTGCCAGCCGGGGACTCCGTCTCCAGGATACGCAGTATTTT. Amino acid sequence: CASRGLRLQDTQYF. The rearrangement uses TRBV7-2 and TRBJ2-3, with D possibly matching TRBD2 (6 bases). From germline, CDR1 is SGHTA and CDR2 FQGNSA. Trimming took off 8 bases at V and 6 bases at J, with 18 bases between the two ends. The CDR3 runs to 14 residues.

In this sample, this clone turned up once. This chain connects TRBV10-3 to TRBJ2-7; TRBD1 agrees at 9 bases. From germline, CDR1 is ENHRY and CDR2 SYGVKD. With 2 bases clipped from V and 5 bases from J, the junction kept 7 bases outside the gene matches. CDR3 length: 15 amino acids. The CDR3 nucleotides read TGTGCCATCAGTGAGACCGGGACAGGGAGGAACGAGCAGTACTTC. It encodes CAISETGTGRNEQYF.

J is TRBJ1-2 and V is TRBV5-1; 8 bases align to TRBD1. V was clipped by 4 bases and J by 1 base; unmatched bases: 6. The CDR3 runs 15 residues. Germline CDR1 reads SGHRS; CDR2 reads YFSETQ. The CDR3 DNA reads TGCGCCAGCAGCCCCAGGGGGCCTTTTAACTATGGCTACACCTTC. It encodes CASSPRGPFNYGYTF. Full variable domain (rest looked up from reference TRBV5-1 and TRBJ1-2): KAGVTQTPRYLIKTRGQQVTLSCSPISGHRSVSWYQQTPGQGLQFLFEYFSETQRNKGNFPGRFSGRQFSNSRSEMNVSTLELGDSALYLCASSPRGPFNYGYTFGSGTRLTVV.

The CDR3: CASSLWLADYNEQFF. The CDR3 nucleotides read TGCGCCAGCAGCCTCTGGTTAGCGGATTACAATGAGCAGTTCTTC. The rearrangement uses TRBV4-3 and TRBJ2-1; the D gene is possibly TRBD2 (6 bases). The CDR3 is 15 amino acids. Germline assignment: CDR1 LGHNA and CDR2 YSLEER. V was cut by 4 bases and J by 4 bases, with 14 bases left in between.

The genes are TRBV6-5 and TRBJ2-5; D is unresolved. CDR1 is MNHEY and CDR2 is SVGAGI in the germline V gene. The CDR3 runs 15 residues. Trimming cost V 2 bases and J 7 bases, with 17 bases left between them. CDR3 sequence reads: CASSYAGSSVGTQYF. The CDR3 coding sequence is TGTGCCAGCAGTTACGCCGGGTCTTCCGTCGGGACCCAGTACTTC.

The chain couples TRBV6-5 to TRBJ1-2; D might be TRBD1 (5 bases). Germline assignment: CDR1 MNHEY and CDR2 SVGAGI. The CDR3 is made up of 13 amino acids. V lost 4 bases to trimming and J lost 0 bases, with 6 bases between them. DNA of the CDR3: TGTGCCAGCAGTTTGGGACCTAACTATGGCTACACCTTC. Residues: CASSLGPNYGYTF.

Here the CDR3 DNA reads TGTGCCAGCAGCTTACTTGCACAGAGCTCCTACGAGCAGTACTTC. Its protein product is CASSLLAQSSYEQYF. J is TRBJ2-7 and V is TRBV7-8, with no clear D. Trimming shortened V by 2 bases and J by 0 bases, and 11 bases separated the two germline ends. This CDR3 has 15 amino acids. Per the germline V gene, CDR1 is SGHVS and CDR2 is FQNEAQ.

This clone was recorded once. CDR3 protein: CASSQGSIRDRGYEQYF. CDR3 coding DNA: TGCGCCAGCAGCCAAGGAAGCATTCGGGACAGGGGTTACGAGCAGTACTTC. This chain links TRBV4-1 with TRBJ2-7, with 10 bases that match TRBD1. This CDR3 has 17 amino acids. V was clipped by 1 base and J by 4 bases; unmatched bases: 10. In germline, CDR1 is MGHRA, CDR2 YSYEKL.

This CDR3 reads CASSKRGPSSYEQYF. CDR3 sequence (DNA): TGTGCCAGCAGTAAGCGGGGGCCCAGCTCCTACGAGCAGTACTTC. The rearrangement joins TRBV11-3 to TRBJ2-7; TRBD2 matches 8 bases. The germline V gene has CDR1 SGHNT and CDR2 YENEEA. Trimming at V came to 6 bases and at J to 0 bases, leaving 7 bases not matched to a gene. The CDR3 sequence is 15 residues long.

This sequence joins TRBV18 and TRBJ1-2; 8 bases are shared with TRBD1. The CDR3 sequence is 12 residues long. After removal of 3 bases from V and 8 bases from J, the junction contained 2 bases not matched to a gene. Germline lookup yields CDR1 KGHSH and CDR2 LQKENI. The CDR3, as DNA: TGTGCCAGCTCACCGACAGGGGAGGGCTACACCTTC. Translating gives CASSPTGEGYTF.

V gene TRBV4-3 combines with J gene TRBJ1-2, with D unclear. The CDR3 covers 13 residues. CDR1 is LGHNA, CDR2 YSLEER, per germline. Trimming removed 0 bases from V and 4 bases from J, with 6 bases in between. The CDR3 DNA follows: TGCGCCAGCAGCCAAGAGACTGCCTATGGCTACACCTTC. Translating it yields CASSQETAYGYTF.

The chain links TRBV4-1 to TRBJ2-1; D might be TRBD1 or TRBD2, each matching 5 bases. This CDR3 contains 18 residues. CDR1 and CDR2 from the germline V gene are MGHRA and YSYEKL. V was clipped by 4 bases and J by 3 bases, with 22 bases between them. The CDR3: CASSLIFPGQSFYNEQFF. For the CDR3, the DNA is TGCGCCAGCAGCCTTATTTTCCCGGGGCAGTCCTTCTACAATGAGCAGTTCTTC.

The CDR3 is CASTRQGALGANVLTF. The CDR3 DNA reads as TGCGCCAGCACGCGCCAGGGGGCGTTGGGGGCCAACGTCCTGACTTTC. The rearrangement uses TRBV5-1 and TRBJ2-6; 8 nucleotides agree with TRBD1. Losses at the gene ends were 6 bases for V and 4 bases for J; bases not matched to a gene: 9. CDR1 and CDR2 from the germline V gene are SGHRS and YFSETQ. The CDR3 sequence is 16 residues long.

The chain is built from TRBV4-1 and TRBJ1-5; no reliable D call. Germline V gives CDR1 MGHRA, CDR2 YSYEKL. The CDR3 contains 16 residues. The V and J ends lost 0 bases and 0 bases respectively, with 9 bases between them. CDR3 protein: CASSQEGNLSNQPQHF. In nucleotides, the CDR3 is TGCGCCAGCAGCCAAGAGGGTAACCTTAGCAATCAGCCCCAGCATTTT.

CDR3 nucleotides: TGTGCCAGTACGCTAGGGCGAAACACCGGGGAGCTGTTTTTT. Protein product: CASTLGRNTGELFF. V usage is TRBV19 and J usage is TRBJ2-2, with D uncertain. V dropped 7 bases and J dropped 2 bases, with 11 bases sitting between them. The CDR3 sequence is 14 residues long. The germline V gene has CDR1 LNHDA and CDR2 SQIVND (reference sequence).

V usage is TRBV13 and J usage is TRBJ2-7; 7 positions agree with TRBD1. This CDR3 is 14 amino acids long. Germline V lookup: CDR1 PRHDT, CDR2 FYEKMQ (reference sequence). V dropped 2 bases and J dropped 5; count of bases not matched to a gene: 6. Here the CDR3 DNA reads TGTGCCAGCAGCTTAAGACAGGGTCCCAACGAGCAGTACTTC. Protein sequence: CASSLRQGPNEQYF.

CDR3: CASSGRTGSRTGELFF. CDR3 DNA sequence: TGTGCCAGCAGTGGCCGGACAGGGTCTCGCACCGGGGAGCTGTTTTTT. The V gene is TRBV28, the J gene TRBJ2-2; 8 bases line up with TRBD1. CDR1 is MDHEN, CDR2 SYDVKM, per germline. The junction had 9 bases not matched to a gene; V was cut back by 5 bases and J by 4 bases. The CDR3 totals 16 residues.

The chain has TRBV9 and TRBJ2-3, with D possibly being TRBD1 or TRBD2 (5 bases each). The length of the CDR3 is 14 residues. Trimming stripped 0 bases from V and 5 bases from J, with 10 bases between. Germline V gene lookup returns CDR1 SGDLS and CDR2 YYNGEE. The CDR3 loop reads CASSVGGAGDTQYF. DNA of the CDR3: TGTGCCAGCAGCGTAGGAGGGGCCGGAGATACGCAGTATTTT.

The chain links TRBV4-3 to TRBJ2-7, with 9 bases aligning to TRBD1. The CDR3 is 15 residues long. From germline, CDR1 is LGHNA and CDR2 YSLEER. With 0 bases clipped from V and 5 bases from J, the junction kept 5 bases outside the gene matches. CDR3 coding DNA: TGCGCCAGCAGCCAAGAGGCGGGACAGGGAGACGAGCAGTACTTC. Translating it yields CASSQEAGQGDEQYF.